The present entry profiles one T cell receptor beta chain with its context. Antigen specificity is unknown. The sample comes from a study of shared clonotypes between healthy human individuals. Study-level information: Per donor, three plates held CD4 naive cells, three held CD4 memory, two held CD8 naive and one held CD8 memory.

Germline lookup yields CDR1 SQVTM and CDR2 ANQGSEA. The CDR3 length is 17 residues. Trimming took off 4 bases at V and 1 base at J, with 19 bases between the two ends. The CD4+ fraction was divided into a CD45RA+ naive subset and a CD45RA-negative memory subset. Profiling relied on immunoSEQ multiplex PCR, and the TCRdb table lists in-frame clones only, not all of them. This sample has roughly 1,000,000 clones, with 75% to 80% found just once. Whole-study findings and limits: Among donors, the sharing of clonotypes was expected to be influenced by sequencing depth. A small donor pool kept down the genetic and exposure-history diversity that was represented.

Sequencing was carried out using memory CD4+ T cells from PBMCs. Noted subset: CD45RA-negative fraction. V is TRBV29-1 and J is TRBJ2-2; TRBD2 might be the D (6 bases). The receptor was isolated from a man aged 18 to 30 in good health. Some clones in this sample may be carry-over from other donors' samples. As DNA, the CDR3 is TGCAGCGTTGGATCTTGGCGCGGGGCACTGAACACCGGGGAGCTGTTTTTT. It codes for CSVGSWRGALNTGELFF.